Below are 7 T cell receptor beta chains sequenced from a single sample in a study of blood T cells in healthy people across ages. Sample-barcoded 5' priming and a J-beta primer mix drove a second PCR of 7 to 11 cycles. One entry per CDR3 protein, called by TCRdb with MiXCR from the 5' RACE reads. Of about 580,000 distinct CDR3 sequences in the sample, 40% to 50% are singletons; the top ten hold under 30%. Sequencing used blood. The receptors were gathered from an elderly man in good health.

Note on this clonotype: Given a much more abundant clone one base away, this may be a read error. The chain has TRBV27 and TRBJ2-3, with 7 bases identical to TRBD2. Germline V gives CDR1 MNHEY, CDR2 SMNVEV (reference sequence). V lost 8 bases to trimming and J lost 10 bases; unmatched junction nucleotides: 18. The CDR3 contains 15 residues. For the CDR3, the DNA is TGTGCCAGCTCCCCCCGGGGAGGGCCCCGTTTTGCGCAGTATTTT. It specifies CASSPRGGPRFAQYF.

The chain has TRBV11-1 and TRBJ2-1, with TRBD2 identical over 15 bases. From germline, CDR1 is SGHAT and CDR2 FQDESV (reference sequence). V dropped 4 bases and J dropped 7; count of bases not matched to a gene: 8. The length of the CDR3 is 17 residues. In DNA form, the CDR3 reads TGTGCCAGCAGCTGGGACAGAGGGACTAGCGGGAGGAATGAGCAGTTCTTC. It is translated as CASSWDRGTSGRNEQFF.

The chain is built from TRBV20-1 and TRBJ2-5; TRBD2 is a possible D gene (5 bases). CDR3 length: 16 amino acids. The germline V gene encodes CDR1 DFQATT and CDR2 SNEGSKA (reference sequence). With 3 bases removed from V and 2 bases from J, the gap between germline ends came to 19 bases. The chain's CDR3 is CSASRVGVSQQETQYF. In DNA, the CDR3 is TGCAGTGCTAGTAGGGTGGGAGTATCGCAACAAGAGACCCAGTACTTC.

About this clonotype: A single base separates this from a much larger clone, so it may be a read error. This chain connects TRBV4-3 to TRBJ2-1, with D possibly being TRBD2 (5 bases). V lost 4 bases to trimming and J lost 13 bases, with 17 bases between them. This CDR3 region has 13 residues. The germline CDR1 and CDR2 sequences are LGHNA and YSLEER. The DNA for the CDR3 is TGCGCCAGCAGCCGTGAGAGGGAAGAGACCCAGTTCTTC. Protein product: CASSREREETQFF.

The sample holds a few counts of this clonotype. In nucleotides, the CDR3 is TGTGCCAGCAGCGTCCGGGGGGGAGGGACGACCGGGGAGCTGTTTTTT. Residues: CASSVRGGGTTGELFF. This chain joins TRBV9 and TRBJ2-2; 8 nucleotides line up with TRBD2. Looked up from germline, CDR1 is SGDLS and CDR2 is YYNGEE. J gave up 5 bases and V 2 bases, and 8 bases lay outside the gene matches. The CDR3 has 16 amino acids.

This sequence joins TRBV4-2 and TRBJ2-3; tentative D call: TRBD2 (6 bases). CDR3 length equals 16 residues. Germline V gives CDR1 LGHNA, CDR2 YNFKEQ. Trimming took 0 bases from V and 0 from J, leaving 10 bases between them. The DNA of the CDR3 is TGTGCCAGCAGCCAAGAGGGGGGACTGAGCACAGATACGCAGTATTTT. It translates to CASSQEGGLSTDTQYF.

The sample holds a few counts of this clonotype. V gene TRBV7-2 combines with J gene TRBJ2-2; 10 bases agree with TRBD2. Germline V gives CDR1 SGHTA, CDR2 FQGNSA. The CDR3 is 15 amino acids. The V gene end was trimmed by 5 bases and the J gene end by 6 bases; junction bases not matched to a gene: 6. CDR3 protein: CASSMSGRASGELFF. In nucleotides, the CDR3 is TGTGCCAGCAGCATGAGCGGGAGGGCGTCCGGGGAGCTGTTTTTT.